Listed here is a single T cell receptor (beta chain). This specimen includes other DNA sequences encoding the same CDR3. These data come from a study of blood T cell repertoires in COVID-19. Study-wide background: Collection of acute and convalescent COVID-19 samples took place in the United States, Italy and Spain.

Only in-frame clones appear in the TCRdb table, and some are missing; sequencing was by immunoSEQ multiplex PCR. The table includes over 300,000 clones, about 83% detected once. CDR1 and CDR2 (germline): SGHRS, YFSETQ. The V and J ends lost 0 bases and 2 bases, in that order; junction bases with no gene match: 3. This CDR3 comprises 16 residues. This TCR was recovered from a woman aged 45-65 years with acute or convalescent COVID-19. The chain couples TRBV5-1 to TRBJ2-2; 8 bases agree with TRBD2. Sequenced sample: peripheral blood. The chain's CDR3 is CASSLGLASNTGELFF. The CDR3 nucleotides read TGCGCCAGCAGCTTGGGACTAGCGTCCAACACCGGGGAGCTGTTTTTT.